This T cell receptor (beta chain) originates from a study of T cells in localized non-small cell lung cancer. This CDR3 has 15 amino acids. The V end was cut by 3 bases, the J end by 0 bases, with 9 bases between. Germline lookup yields CDR1 MDHEN and CDR2 SYDVKM. This clone has only one observation. What it binds is unknown. The table came from immunoSEQ multiplex PCR; TCRdb's copy has only in-frame clones and leaves some out. This table holds 45,000 to 60,000 clones, around 82% found once. Study-level points and caveats: Sequencing involved a lone tumor region, leaving heterogeneity possible. There were a median roughly 61 of the top 100 tumor clones appearing in adjacent lung.

This clonotype was sampled from a woman aged 35 to 75 with stage II lung adenocarcinoma. This rearrangement joins TRBV28 to TRBJ1-3; D call uncertain. Source: PBMCs, taken before any cancer treatment. In nucleotides, the CDR3 is TGTGCCAGCAGTTTCGCACAGCTCTCTGGAAACACCATATATTTT. It specifies CASSFAQLSGNTIYF.